The subject of this entry is one T cell receptor beta chain. Trimming cost V 0 bases and J 0 bases, with 8 bases left between them. The CDR3 totals 16 residues. The V gene's germline CDR1 is LNHDA and CDR2 SQIVND (reference sequence). This sample is drawn from a study of blood T cell repertoires in COVID-19. At the level of the study: The origin of the acute and convalescent COVID-19 samples was the United States, Italy and Spain. Sample material is recorded as cDNA or gDNA derived from T cells, B-cell-depleted T cells, or PBMCs.

The Seattle patients, enrolled during active infection, were followed longitudinally. Original methodology: Amplified reference gene primers provided the basis for estimating nucleated cell counts. Data came from immunoSEQ multiplex PCR; TCRdb stores just in-frame clones and leaves some out. That table furnishes V, J and clone size, whereas the DNA furnished D and trimming. The sample has 100,000 to 150,000 clones, roughly four fifths seen once. This clonotype originated in a man aged 25-45 years with COVID-19, enrolled during active disease. Specimen: peripheral blood. The chain combines TRBV19 with TRBJ1-4, with D perhaps matching TRBD1 (5 bases). CDR3 coding DNA: TGTGCCAGTAGTATAGACGCAGGGCCAACTAATGAAAAACTGTTTTTT. As protein: CASSIDAGPTNEKLFF.